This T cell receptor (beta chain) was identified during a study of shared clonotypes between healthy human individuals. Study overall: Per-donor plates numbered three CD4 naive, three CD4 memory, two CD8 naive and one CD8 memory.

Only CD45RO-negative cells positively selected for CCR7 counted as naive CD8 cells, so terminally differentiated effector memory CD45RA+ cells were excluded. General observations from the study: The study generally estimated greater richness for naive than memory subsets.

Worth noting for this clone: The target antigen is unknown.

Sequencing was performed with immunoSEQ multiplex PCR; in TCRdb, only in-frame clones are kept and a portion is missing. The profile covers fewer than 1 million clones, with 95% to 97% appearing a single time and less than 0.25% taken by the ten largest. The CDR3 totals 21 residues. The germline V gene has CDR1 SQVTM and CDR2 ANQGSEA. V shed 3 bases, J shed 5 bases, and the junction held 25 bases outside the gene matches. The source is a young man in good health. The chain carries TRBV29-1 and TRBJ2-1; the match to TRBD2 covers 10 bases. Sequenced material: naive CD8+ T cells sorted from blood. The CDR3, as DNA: TGCAGCGTTGAGCATACAGGGGCAGCGGGAGGGCCATATTTAGCGCACAATGAGCAGTTCTTC. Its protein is CSVEHTGAAGGPYLAHNEQFF.